The 10 T cell receptor beta chains below were found in one sample sequenced in a study of CD8+CD57+ T cells in acquired aplastic anemia. Genomic DNA served as template for TCR beta VDJ and CDR3 profiling. TCRdb re-derived calls from the reads in MiXCR, one entry per CDR3 protein. The data hold roughly 280,000 distinct CDR3 sequences, with 56% observed a single time. Patients selected for sequencing had displayed CD8+CD57+ cell expansion by flow cytometry. The sequenced material came from sorted CD4+, CD8+, or CD8+CD57+ T cells (not recorded which) from PBMCs. Source of these receptors: a human donor with aplastic anemia.

The V gene is TRBV7-2, the J gene TRBJ2-1; D is unclear. The V end was cut by 5 bases, the J end by 7 bases, with 12 bases between. The CDR3 is 13 residues long. Germline V lookup: CDR1 SGHTA, CDR2 FQGNSA. As DNA, the CDR3 is TGTGCCAGCAGCATCCCACTTGGAAATGAGCAGTTCTTC. This codes for CASSIPLGNEQFF. Full variable domain (outside the CDR3, taken from reference TRBV7-2 and TRBJ2-1): GAGVSQSPSNKVTEKGKDVELRCDPISGHTALYWYRQSLGQGLEFLIYFQGNSAPDKSGLPSDRFSAERTGGSVSTLTIQRTQQEDSAVYLCASSIPLGNEQFFGPGTRLTVL.

The CDR3 DNA reads TGTGCCAGCAGCGTAGATCGGTCTGGAAACACCATATATTTT. As protein: CASSVDRSGNTIYF. V and J are TRBV9 and TRBJ1-3; no clear D. Germline V gene lookup returns CDR1 SGDLS and CDR2 YYNGEE. The V end lost 0 bases, the J end lost 1 base, and 5 bases lay between the germline ends. There are 14 residues in the CDR3.

The V gene is TRBV7-3, the J gene TRBJ2-7, with TRBD2 as a possible D gene (6 bases). Looked up from germline, CDR1 is SGHTA and CDR2 is FQGTGA. V gave up 6 bases and J gave up 0 bases, with 24 bases separating them. The CDR3 contains 18 residues. Here the CDR3 DNA reads TGTGCCAGCAGGTCAGCCACCGGGGCTAGCGTTGTCTCCTACGAGCAGTACTTC. This encodes CASRSATGASVVSYEQYF.

This clonotype was seen a handful of times. The genes are TRBV18 and TRBJ2-4; 7 bases agree with TRBD1. CDR1 is KGHSH and CDR2 is LQKENI in the germline V gene. The CDR3 runs to 14 residues. Losses at the gene ends were 0 bases for V and 8 bases for J; bases not matched to a gene: 4. CDR3 loop: CASSPPTDRDIQYF. DNA of the CDR3: TGTGCCAGCTCACCACCAACTGACAGGGACATTCAGTACTTC.

This clonotype was observed a handful of times. A much more abundant neighbour one base away suggests this may be a read error. The chain carries TRBV20-1 and TRBJ2-5; 7 positions agree with TRBD2. The ends lost 0 bases at V and 9 bases at J; junction bases unmatched: 13. The CDR3 totals 15 residues. In germline, CDR1 is DFQATT, CDR2 SNEGSKA (reference sequence). The CDR3 nucleotides read TGCAGTGCTAGAGATGGGAGAAGGGGCCGGGAGGCCCAGTACTTC. It specifies CSARDGRRGREAQYF.

CDR3 amino acids: CASSGPGIGTGGYTF. CDR3 nucleotide sequence: TGTGCCAGCAGTGGGCCAGGTATTGGAACAGGCGGCTACACCTTC. The chain combines TRBV6-1 with TRBJ1-2, with a weak D call TRBD1 (5 bases). The CDR3 contains 15 residues. V lost 4 bases to trimming and J lost 8 bases, with 20 bases between them. Germline loops: CDR1 MNHNS, CDR2 SASEGT.

This clonotype was recorded many times. The chain joins TRBV5-1 to TRBJ2-5; TRBD2 agrees at 7 bases. The ends lost 2 bases at V and 5 bases at J; junction bases unmatched: 9. CDR1 is SGHRS, CDR2 YFSETQ, per germline. This CDR3 region has 15 residues. CDR3 loop: CASSLAGSEGETQYF. In DNA form, the CDR3 reads TGCGCCAGCAGCTTAGCGGGGAGCGAGGGGGAGACCCAGTACTTC.

This clonotype was observed at least ten times. The chain combines TRBV19 with TRBJ2-7; 13 bases align to TRBD2. The CDR3 loop spans 15 amino acids. The trim removed 5 bases at V and 7 bases at J, leaving 8 bases unmatched. The V gene's germline CDR1 is LNHDA and CDR2 SQIVND (reference sequence). The CDR3 DNA reads as TGTGCCAGTAGTCGTACGGGACTAGCGGGGCTGGAGCAGTACTTC. It translates to CASSRTGLAGLEQYF.

This rearrangement joins TRBV7-9 to TRBJ2-5, with a possible D match to TRBD2 (5 bases). The CDR3 spans 15 residues. V lost 5 bases and J lost 5, with 18 bases in between. Germline V gene data show CDR1 as SEHNR and CDR2 as FQNEAQ (reference sequence). CDR3 sequence reads: CASSQSGGSWETQYF. The CDR3 region has the DNA TGTGCCAGCAGCCAAAGTGGAGGAAGTTGGGAGACCCAGTACTTC.

The chain is built from TRBV20-1 and TRBJ1-2; 7 positions match TRBD1. CDR1 and CDR2 from the germline V gene are DFQATT and SNEGSKA (reference sequence). Losses at the gene ends were 6 bases for V and 8 bases for J; bases not matched to a gene: 9. The CDR3 is made up of 12 amino acids. The CDR3 DNA is TGCAGTGCCACGGTCAGGGGGGTCGGCTACACCTTC. Encoded protein: CSATVRGVGYTF.